The entry below gives a single T cell receptor (beta chain) sequence along with its context. It has no known antigen specificity. No much larger clone exists at a distance of one base, and base qualities are not known. The cohort comprised approximately 700 healthy bone marrow donors. At the time of sampling, every cohort member was nominally healthy, though immune exposures that went unrecorded were likely present. The donor tested CMV seronegative, placing the donor among the 350 to 400 seronegative members of the cohort. A peripheral blood sample was collected from each donor, and TCR beta sequencing was performed on peripheral blood mononuclear cells. The Qiagen DNeasy Blood Extraction Kit was used to extract genomic DNA from the blood cell samples. Library preparation was by the immunoSEQ multiplex PCR assay. A mixture of 60 forward primers for TCR Vbeta segments and 13 reverse primers for TCR Jbeta segments was used in the multiplex PCR. The CDR3 region of rearranged TCR beta genes was amplified from genomic DNA with a multiplex PCR assay. On the Illumina HiSeq System, the amplified TCR beta libraries were sequenced as 87-base-pair reads. The authors processed their data as follows. In a later analysis, tens of millions of unique TCR beta chains were counted across the roughly 670 repertoires, and around 11 million of these chains were shared by at least two donors. To remove PCR and sequencing errors, raw reads were error-corrected and collapsed into unique sequences using a nearest-neighbor algorithm that merged closely related sequences. To assign V, D and J gene segments, CDR3 sequences were aligned to IMGT reference sequences. For a sequence to be retained, a match of at least six nucleotides to both a V gene segment and a J gene segment was required. A rearrangement counted as productive if the CDR3 had no stop codons and remained in frame with V and J, and every other rearrangement counted as non-productive. Following IMGT convention, CDR3 was defined as the stretch from the second conserved V-encoded cysteine up to the conserved J-encoded phenylalanine. In an earlier analysis of more than 550 of the donors, sequences lacking an unambiguous match to a single V gene segment were excluded. In an earlier analysis of roughly 600 of the donors, a V segment was called functional when productive rearrangements were above 56.7%, and segregating when the standard deviation between donors exceeded 5%. A statistical classification framework was built to diagnose cytomegalovirus status from the catalog of TCR beta chain sequences. In a later analysis, TCR nucleotide sequences were compared against IMGT/GENE-DB human TR gene sequences so that V and J genes could be assigned. Using the TCRdist pipeline, a later analysis assigned CDR3 sequences along with most-parsimonious VDJ recombination scenarios. A later analysis defined each TCR beta chain by its CDR3 amino acid sequence plus V-gene family, and excluded reads lacking a unique V-gene family. In a later analysis, nearly 600 highly shared, low-generation-probability nucleotide sequences were removed to address suspected cross-contamination and a sequencing artifact. For each public chain, a later analysis derived a clonal expansion index from normalized ranks of inferred template counts within each repertoire. In a later analysis, generation probabilities were computed with a VDJ recombination model fitted to out-of-frame rearrangements, and the resulting probabilities were checked against IGoR. In a later analysis, hypergeometric tests were used to score TCR-TCR, TCR-HLA and TCR-CMV co-occurrence, with a repertoire-size bias correction applied to TCR pairs. To estimate false discovery rates, a later analysis permuted the HLA or CMV assignments 20 times. In a later analysis, co-occurring TCRs were grouped with DBSCAN, and TCRdist sequence similarity was added when clustering was performed within HLA-allele-positive subsets. Co-occurrence clustering excluded repertoires with fewer than 30,000 or more than 120,000 public chains, plus five with anomalous nucleotide sharing. TCRdb mirrors the immuneACCESS table, restricted to in-frame sequences. Some clones are absent from its copies; in checked studies, under half trace to an unresolved V gene, and the reason for the others is unknown. V and J calls and clone size are those listed in that table; D and trimming were worked out from the DNA. Here the sample has more than 100,000 clones; approximately 80% occur a single time. Jointly, the top ten make up 1.2% to 1.5% of the sample.

The data derive from a study of cytomegalovirus exposure and HLA in healthy donors (dated by TCRdb to 2015 to 2018). Study-wide context: In an earlier analysis of 587 of the donors, 276 Gb of sequence data and approximately 100 million unique TCR beta sequences from 150 million to 200 million T cells were reported. An earlier analysis of 587 of the donors used high-throughput TCR beta sequencing to judge whether each TCR beta V gene segment behaved as functional or pseudogenic. In a later genetic analysis, genome-wide SNP genotypes for about 55% of the 666 donors were used, and that subset was treated as a discovery cohort. The study used immunosequencing to profile the T cell repertoires of several hundred subjects and linked those repertoires to cytomegalovirus serostatus. Approximately 300 gigabases of sequencing data and around 88 million unique TCR sequences made up an early release that covered nearly 650 HLA-typed donors. To predict cytomegalovirus infection status, the study combined high-throughput TCR immunosequencing, statistical association of individual TCRs with disease status, and machine learning. Typing coverage varied by locus: roughly 629-640 donors for A, B, C, DRB1 and DQB1; some 520 for DQA1; over 600 for DPA1; around 490 for DPB1. All discovery cohort repertoires had been generated using a single sequencing platform. The study was designed to test whether signatures of past pathogen exposure could be identified by cataloging public T cell receptors. Rather than using new phenotypic data, the later analysis identified candidate immune exposures from TCR beta sequences and from how often those sequences occurred across donors. In addition to the first cohort of 666 subjects, a separate validation cohort of 120 different subjects was used. To study patterns of TCR occurrence, a later analysis re-analyzed previously published TCR beta repertoires from several hundred donors and added high-resolution HLA genotyping. Among some 400 genotyped donors of the cohort, an average of approximately 200,000 unique TCR beta nucleotide sequences was sequenced per donor, of which roughly 17% were non-productive. Of the roughly 400 genotyped donors, 75% to 85% were placed in the genetic ancestry cluster associated with self-reported Caucasian donors. HLA typing included class I and class II loci at four-digit resolution. Donor age, sex, ethnicity and CMV serostatus were compiled alongside the repertoire data. About five DR-DQ haplotypes were treated as single units for association and clustering because of strong linkage in the cohort.

Beyond this particular receptor, the publication reports: A later genetic analysis associated a missense DCLRE1C variant with V-gene and J-gene trimming of TCR beta chains, and an independent cohort replicated the association. In a later analysis, 16,951 TCR beta sequences were associated with specific HLA alleles at a false discovery rate of 0.05. Compared with equally common non-associated chains, HLA-associated TCR beta chains in a later analysis were more clonally expanded and had lower generation probabilities. A further reported finding was that TCR beta sequences accurately predicted the HLA-A and HLA-B alleles for most subjects in the first cohort. The classifier was reported to diagnose cytomegalovirus status with high specificity and sensitivity in both the original cohort and the validation cohort. A cluster of highly shared sequence variants was judged likely to be a technical artifact of the sequencing pipeline. HLA typing was unavailable for some donors at each locus, so association tests used only the typed subset. For the cohort, immune exposure information was limited to CMV serostatus. Most TCR sequences were seen in very few donors, while some public TCRs were found in many individuals. In an earlier analysis of approximately 590 of the donors, most TCR beta V segments appeared in productive rearrangements about 87% or about 30% of the time, broadly matching IMGT annotations. A later analysis found that TCR association rates varied across HLA loci, with DRB1 alleles showing the most associated TCRs and HLA-C alleles the fewest. Linkage disequilibrium might explain the correlated functional status among segregating V segments, but an unknown experimental factor could not be excluded. Several of the top co-occurrence clusters appeared to be linked to parvovirus B19, influenza, CMV and Epstein-Barr virus, according to a later analysis. Only TCR beta chains were sequenced in this cohort, and the absence of alpha or paired-chain data limited detectable features. Because counts were too low, around 18 rarely observed V segments, including chromosome 9 orphons, were left out of the earlier analysis of about 500 of the donors. A few of the identified cytomegalovirus-associated TCR beta chains were confirmed in vitro to be specific for cytomegalovirus antigens. The study gave a list of more than 150 TCR beta chains associated with cytomegalovirus. A later analysis found that most CMV-associated TCR beta chains appeared HLA-restricted, with HLA associations seemingly driven largely by CMV exposure. Compared with the approximately 670-donor mean, donors in an Asian-associated ancestry cluster had fewer N-insertions in productive TCRs, according to a later genetic analysis. When HLA alleles, especially DR and DQ, strongly co-occurred, TCR associations were difficult to assign to individual alleles. Roughly uniform sequencing depth across donors was assumed in presence/absence analyses, although this assumption may not hold. The authors suggested that the approach could potentially be extended to other disease states and immunological phenotypes.

This receptor was identified in a woman aged 40 to 49 in good health and CMV-seronegative. The material sequenced was PBMCs.

CDR3 region: CASSFLRDREGNEQFF. DNA sequence: TGTGCCAGCAGCTTTCTCCGGGACAGGGAGGGCAATGAGCAGTTCTTC. The chain uses TRBV7-9 and TRBJ2-1; TRBD1 lines up with 9 middle nucleotides. The CDR3 spans 16 residues, from the cysteine through the phenylalanine. Left in the record is the CDR3 DNA by itself, 48 bases read in frame from the first base. For this chain, trimming is 3 bases at the V end and 6 bases at the J end, and the number of junction bases without a gene match is 9. CDR1 and CDR2, looked up from the germline V gene (reference sequence), are SEHNR and FQNEAQ.